The clone carrying this T cell receptor beta chain was observed a few times. The data originate from a study of T cell repertoires in cytomegalovirus infection. Trimming removed 1 base from V and 7 bases from J; junction bases left unmatched: 2. This CDR3 spans 13 amino acids. From the reads, TCRdb called clonotypes with MiXCR, one entry per CDR3 protein. The sample has around 530,000 distinct CDR3 sequences; approximately 15% are singletons. The material sequenced was CD8+ T cells from PBMCs. The sequence was collected from a human donor in good health (CMV status not recorded). Some clones in this sample may be carry-over from other donors' samples. The chain is built from TRBV12-3 or TRBV12-4 and TRBJ1-2; TRBD1 matches 8 bases. The CDR3 region has the DNA TGTGCCAGCAGTTTAGACGACAGGGGTGGCTACACCTTC. Its protein is CASSLDDRGGYTF.